This is a list of T cell receptor beta chains from one sample in a study of identical twins. TCRdb called the 5' RACE reads again in MiXCR, with one record for every CDR3 protein. The repertoire holds 250,000 to 350,000 distinct CDR3 sequences, under 9% seen once, with less than 2.5% in the top ten. This sample was also put to use in a study of yellow fever vaccine responses in identical twins.

The sequenced sample consisted of memory (CD45RO+) T cells sorted from blood. These receptors originate from a woman under 30 in good health. Each CDR3 is given without its conserved first and last residue. A D gene is named only where the DNA matches it firmly.

D gene	J gene	V gene	CDR3 protein
TRBD1	TRBJ1-1	TRBV5-1	ASSLVFLSGTGGAGYTEAF
TRBD1	TRBJ2-3	TRBV5-5	ASSERDRGPDTQY
.	TRBJ1-1	TRBV5-5	ASSLVQDSAAF
.	TRBJ2-7	TRBV10-3	AISEDYTGPYYEQY
TRBD2	TRBJ2-1	TRBV5-1	ASQLGTRYNEQF
.	TRBJ2-7	TRBV7-2	ASIGPVKQY
.	TRBJ2-1	TRBV25-1	ASSELAKEQF
TRBD2	TRBJ2-1	TRBV12-3/TRBV12-4	ASSLVTGGASEQF
.	TRBJ2-6	TRBV20-1	SARGTGSGANVLT
.	TRBJ1-1	TRBV6-1	ASSATWSTEAF
.	TRBJ2-1	TRBV3-1	ASSQALTGANEQF
.	TRBJ2-3	TRBV7-2	ASSKGSTDTQY
.	TRBJ1-5	TRBV5-1	ASSLEGAPNQPQH
.	TRBJ2-5	TRBV20-1	SARALEGWETQY
.	TRBJ1-5	TRBV28	ASSRRDTGQPQH
TRBD1	TRBJ2-7	TRBV12-3/TRBV12-4	ASSPTGTGLNEQY
TRBD2	TRBJ2-3	TRBV20-1	SAQPGGLAENTDTQY
.	TRBJ2-7	TRBV20-1	SARGSAYEQY
TRBD2	TRBJ2-3	TRBV28	ASRYSGPSTDTQY
.	TRBJ2-3	TRBV20-1	SARDSRGGSTDTQY
TRBD2	TRBJ2-1	TRBV10-1	ASSESGSSYNEQF
.	TRBJ2-6	TRBV19	ASSIVGAGANVLT
.	TRBJ2-4	TRBV7-2	ASSLAYSGLAKNIQY
TRBD2	TRBJ2-1	TRBV6-1	ASRGTSDLTGEQF
TRBD1	TRBJ2-1	TRBV12-3/TRBV12-4	ASRETGGYEQF
.	TRBJ1-4	TRBV12-3/TRBV12-4	ASSWKRFNEKLF
.	TRBJ2-1	TRBV24-1	ATSDRTTSNEQF
.	TRBJ2-3	TRBV28	ASSSPLGTSTDTQY
TRBD2	TRBJ2-2	TRBV11-1	ASSFGTSVNTGELF
TRBD1	TRBJ1-1	TRBV28	ASRSTGFTEAF
.	TRBJ2-2	TRBV10-3	AISELGTPRDNTGELF
.	TRBJ2-2	TRBV3-1	ASSPQGGLTRGWLF
.	TRBJ2-5	TRBV9	ASSAGRDSYGETQY
TRBD1	TRBJ1-2	TRBV29-1	SVITQGGWGYT
.	TRBJ2-1	TRBV23-1	ASSQGQGGLASYNEQF
.	TRBJ2-2	TRBV25-1	ASSEYEAEIPTGELF
TRBD2	TRBJ2-5	TRBV4-1	ASSHGTSGGAETQY
.	TRBJ1-2	TRBV5-6	ASSLLRARMGIGGYT
.	TRBJ2-7	TRBV7-2	ASSPGLVYEQY
.	TRBJ1-2	TRBV2	ASSGNSRGYT
TRBD2	TRBJ2-1	TRBV7-2	ASSRGLGKRNEQF
.	TRBJ2-3	TRBV13	ASSRRGDPGDTDTQY
.	TRBJ2-5	TRBV11-2	ASSLEGLALKTQY
.	TRBJ1-1	TRBV28	ASALVGYTEAF
.	TRBJ2-5	TRBV27	ASRKRIQETQY
.	TRBJ1-4	TRBV6-1	ASSEARNMRAATNEKLF
TRBD2	TRBJ2-3	TRBV5-1	ASSLLAGEGSDTQY
.	TRBJ2-1	TRBV12-3/TRBV12-4	ASSPRLGNEQF
.	TRBJ2-3	TRBV5-5	ASSRGIGVPDTQY
.	TRBJ2-3	TRBV6-8	ASSYKQVYTQY
.	TRBJ2-7	TRBV19	ASSPTPAIGGQY
.	TRBJ2-1	TRBV2	ASHRGANEQF
TRBD1	TRBJ2-3	TRBV27	ASSLRGPGGYVGTDTQY
.	TRBJ1-4	TRBV20-1	SAEDMLGANEKLF
.	TRBJ2-3	TRBV3-1	ASSQDKSLQY
TRBD1	TRBJ2-1	TRBV5-1	ASNKGQGSHNEQF
.	TRBJ1-1	TRBV7-9	ASSPKGSRPSRTEAF
.	TRBJ2-7	TRBV10-3	AIRGIDSAYEQY
.	TRBJ1-6	TRBV11-2	ASSSDNSPLH